A selection of T cell receptor beta chains follows, all from one sample in a study of blood T cell repertoires in COVID-19. The protocol was immunoSEQ multiplex PCR, while the TCRdb copy is restricted to in-frame clones and leaves out a portion. The sample lists roughly 200,000 clones; about 86% were seen once. The specimen was PBMCs or T cells enriched from blood (not recorded which). These receptors originate from a middle-aged woman with acute COVID-19. The CDR3 runs from the conserved cysteine through the conserved F or W. Each record gives: clone size, CDR3 length, D gene, J gene, V gene, CDR3 DNA, CDR3 protein. A D gene is named only where the DNA matches it firmly. Expanded clones are given a class, and other clones once, few, many or no size at all.

size: -; length: 17; D: TRBD1; J: TRBJ2-7; V: TRBV5-6; DNA: TGTGCCAGCAGCTTGGGGGGCGAGGGACAGGGAAACTACGAGCAGTACTTC; CDR3: CASSLGGEGQGNYEQYF
size: -; length: 12; D: -; J: TRBJ2-2; V: TRBV27; DNA: TGTGCCAGCAGTTCAGACACCGGGGAGCTGTTTTTT; CDR3: CASSSDTGELFF
size: few; length: 14; D: -; J: TRBJ2-2; V: TRBV6-5; DNA: TGTGCCAGCCGATTCGGGGACAAAACCGGGGAGCTGTTTTTT; CDR3: CASRFGDKTGELFF
size: -; length: 14; D: -; J: TRBJ1-6; V: TRBV9; DNA: TGTGCCAGCACCCTAGCGGAGCCTGGGGCACCCCTCCACTTT; CDR3: CASTLAEPGAPLHF
size: once; length: 19; D: -; J: TRBJ2-1; V: TRBV11-2; DNA: TGTGCCAGCAGCTTATCCATCTTAAGTCGGCGGGAAACCTACAATGAGCAGTTCTTC; CDR3: CASSLSILSRRETYNEQFF
size: -; length: 18; D: TRBD1; J: TRBJ2-4; V: TRBV27; DNA: TGTGCCAGCTCCCCGGACAGGTTTGGGGGTTTTGCCAAAAACATTCAGTACTTC; CDR3: CASSPDRFGGFAKNIQYF
size: -; length: 13; D: TRBD1; J: TRBJ2-7; V: TRBV29-1; DNA: TGCAGCGGTGGACAGGGTAGGGGCTACGAGCAGTACTTC; CDR3: CSGGQGRGYEQYF
size: -; length: 16; D: -; J: TRBJ2-1; V: TRBV19; DNA: TGTGCCAGTAGTATAGGGTGGGGGCAATCCTACAATGAGCAGTTCTTC; CDR3: CASSIGWGQSYNEQFF
size: -; length: 14; D: -; J: TRBJ2-7; V: TRBV7-2; DNA: TGTGCCAGCAGCTCCCAGACACCCTCCTACGAGCAGTACTTC; CDR3: CASSSQTPSYEQYF
size: -; length: 12; D: -; J: TRBJ2-5; V: TRBV15; DNA: TGTGCCACCAGCAGAGCTCGAGAGACCCAGTACTTC; CDR3: CATSRARETQYF
size: -; length: 15; D: TRBD2; J: TRBJ2-2; V: TRBV7-9; DNA: TGTGCCAGCAGTAGGACTAGTCGAGACACCGGGGAGCTGTTTTTT; CDR3: CASSRTSRDTGELFF
size: -; length: 15; D: TRBD1; J: TRBJ2-2; V: TRBV27; DNA: TGTGCCAGCAGTCCGGGACAGCACCCCACCGGGGAGCTGTTTTTT; CDR3: CASSPGQHPTGELFF
size: -; length: 18; D: -; J: TRBJ1-5; V: TRBV19; DNA: TGTGCCAGTAGCCCTCTAGGGGCGATGGCCTTTAGCAATCAGCCCCAGCATTTT; CDR3: CASSPLGAMAFSNQPQHF
size: once; length: 14; D: -; J: TRBJ1-3; V: TRBV7-9; DNA: TGTGCCAGCAGCCCGACTGTCTCTGGAAACACCATATATTTT; CDR3: CASSPTVSGNTIYF
size: -; length: 15; D: TRBD2; J: TRBJ2-2; V: TRBV2; DNA: TGTGCCAGCAGTGTGGGACTAGCGGGAACCGGGGAGCTGTTTTTT; CDR3: CASSVGLAGTGELFF
size: -; length: 14; D: TRBD1; J: TRBJ1-3; V: TRBV2; DNA: TGTGCCAGCAGTGGACAGGGCCCTGGAAACACCATATATTTT; CDR3: CASSGQGPGNTIYF
size: -; length: 16; D: TRBD2; J: TRBJ2-7; V: TRBV28; DNA: TGTGCCAGCGGCCCCGCGGGACTAGCGGGAGTCTACGAGCAGTACTTC; CDR3: CASGPAGLAGVYEQYF
size: -; length: 12; D: TRBD2; J: TRBJ2-7; V: TRBV2; DNA: TGTGCCACCTCGCGGGGGGTCTACGAGCAGTACTTC; CDR3: CATSRGVYEQYF
size: once; length: 15; D: TRBD2; J: TRBJ2-5; V: TRBV5-1; DNA: TGCGCCAGCAGCTCGGTAGCGGGGGTGGGAGAGACCCAGTACTTC; CDR3: CASSSVAGVGETQYF
size: -; length: 14; D: TRBD1; J: TRBJ1-2; V: TRBV7-8; DNA: TGTGCCAGCAGCGACAGGACAGGGCACTATGGCTACACCTTC; CDR3: CASSDRTGHYGYTF
size: once; length: 16; D: -; J: TRBJ2-1; V: TRBV7-8; DNA: TGTGCCAGCAGCCCCCGCACGTCGAGCTCCTACAATGAGCAGTTCTTC; CDR3: CASSPRTSSSYNEQFF
size: -; length: 13; D: -; J: TRBJ1-1; V: TRBV29-1; DNA: TGCAGCGCAACGAGTGGAGGGAACACTGAAGCTTTCTTT; CDR3: CSATSGGNTEAFF
size: -; length: 16; D: TRBD2; J: TRBJ2-1; V: TRBV18; DNA: TGTGCCAGCTCAAGAACTAGCGGGAGGGCGCAGGGTGAGCAGTTCTTC; CDR3: CASSRTSGRAQGEQFF
size: -; length: 14; D: -; J: TRBJ2-5; V: TRBV4-1; DNA: TGCGCCAGCAGCCAAGGTGGGCCGGGGGAGACCCAGTACTTC; CDR3: CASSQGGPGETQYF
size: -; length: 15; D: TRBD1; J: TRBJ1-5; V: TRBV28; DNA: TGTGCCAGCAGTTTATCGGGACAGGGAAAGAAGCCCCAGCATTTT; CDR3: CASSLSGQGKKPQHF
size: -; length: 18; D: TRBD2; J: TRBJ2-7; V: TRBV5-5; DNA: TGTGCCAGCAGCTTTAGGGGGCTTGGGACTAGCGGGACCTACGAGCAGTACTTC; CDR3: CASSFRGLGTSGTYEQYF
size: few; length: 11; D: -; J: TRBJ1-5; V: TRBV6-5; DNA: TGTGCCAGCAGACATCTTCAGGGGAGGCATTTT; CDR3: CASRHLQGRHF
size: -; length: 14; D: -; J: TRBJ1-1; V: TRBV28; DNA: TGTGCCAGCAGTTTTAGCAGGGGCTTTTCTGAAGCTTTCTTT; CDR3: CASSFSRGFSEAFF
size: -; length: 14; D: TRBD1; J: TRBJ1-1; V: TRBV19; DNA: TGTGCCAGTAGGCCGACAGGGGGCCTCACTGAAGCTTTCTTT; CDR3: CASRPTGGLTEAFF
size: -; length: 14; D: TRBD1; J: TRBJ1-6; V: TRBV19; DNA: TGTGCCAGCCGGACAGGGGGGAGTATGTCACCCCTCCACTTT; CDR3: CASRTGGSMSPLHF
size: -; length: 15; D: -; J: TRBJ1-1; V: TRBV19; DNA: TGTGCCAGTAGTGAGGGTTCCGTCATGAACACTGAAGCTTTCTTT; CDR3: CASSEGSVMNTEAFF
size: -; length: 16; D: -; J: TRBJ1-1; V: TRBV27; DNA: TGTGCCAGCAGTGGGATTGGGGGCATGGGGGTCACTGAAGCTTTCTTT; CDR3: CASSGIGGMGVTEAFF
size: once; length: 15; D: -; J: TRBJ1-5; V: TRBV28; DNA: TGTGCCAGCAGTTTGGGGGGGAGGGCTAATCAGCCCCAGCATTTT; CDR3: CASSLGGRANQPQHF
size: -; length: 14; D: -; J: TRBJ1-1; V: TRBV6-6; DNA: TGTGCCAGCAGTTACACAGGCTCGAACACTGAAGCTTTCTTT; CDR3: CASSYTGSNTEAFF
size: -; length: 14; D: -; J: TRBJ1-1; V: TRBV28; DNA: TGTGCCAGCAGTCCCAGGGGTGTCAACACTGAAGCTTTCTTT; CDR3: CASSPRGVNTEAFF
size: -; length: 18; D: TRBD1; J: TRBJ2-6; V: TRBV5-4; DNA: TGTGCCAGCAGCTCCGCCGGGACAGGAGAGACTGGGGCCAACGTCCTGACTTTC; CDR3: CASSSAGTGETGANVLTF
size: once; length: 15; D: -; J: TRBJ2-1; V: TRBV11-2; DNA: TGTGCCAGCAGCTTAGCCGGGAGCTCCTACAATGAGCAGTTCTTC; CDR3: CASSLAGSSYNEQFF
size: -; length: 16; D: -; J: TRBJ2-7; V: TRBV6-5; DNA: TGTGCCAGCAGTTACGAAGCCGGGACTCGAGGATACGAGCAGTACTTC; CDR3: CASSYEAGTRGYEQYF
size: -; length: 15; D: TRBD2; J: TRBJ2-2; V: TRBV7-2; DNA: TGTGCCAGCAGCTTTCGCGGGAGGGCCCCCGGGGAGCTGTTTTTT; CDR3: CASSFRGRAPGELFF